What follows are 18 T cell receptor beta chains derived from one specimen sequenced in a study of T cells in Graves' hyperthyroidism and ophthalmopathy. It was RNA transcripts that yielded the amplified TCR beta CDR3 regions. The TCR CDR3 was amplified in a first-round RT-PCR using the HTBI primer set. In TCRdb, the multiplex PCR reads were re-called with MiXCR into one record per CDR3 protein. This table has 200,000 to 300,000 distinct CDR3 sequences, over 15% appearing once. The material sequenced was blood. These TCRs come from a woman younger than 35 with Graves' ophthalmopathy.

In this sample, this clonotype turned up many times. One end of the junction does not line up with germline, which may come from a read error. The V and J genes are TRBV29-1 and TRBJ2-3; 10 positions agree with TRBD2. Germline CDR1 is SQVTM and CDR2 is ANQGSEA. The CDR3 loop spans 14 amino acids. The CDR3 bases are TGCAGCGTCGTTCCTAGCGGGAGCAGAGATACGCAGTATTTT. It specifies CSVVPSGSRDTQYF.

This sequence joins TRBV6-1 and TRBJ2-7; 7 nucleotides align to TRBD1. The CDR3 is 16 amino acids. From germline, CDR1 is MNHNS and CDR2 SASEGT. With V trimmed by 5 bases and J by 7 bases, 17 bases remained unmatched. The CDR3 sequence is CASSYATGALLGEQYF. In DNA form, the CDR3 reads TGTGCCAGCAGTTACGCCACAGGGGCGCTTCTGGGTGAGCAGTACTTC.

This clonotype showed up many times. This chain uses TRBV12-3 or TRBV12-4 with TRBJ1-3; D is undetermined. CDR3 length: 14 residues. Trimming removed 2 bases from V and 3 bases from J, with 8 bases in between. The CDR3 region has the DNA TGTGCCAGCAGTTTAAACAGTTATGGAAACACCATATATTTT. This translates into CASSLNSYGNTIYF.

In its sample, this clonotype was seen many times. The CDR3 loop is CASSPTVPGGTQETQYF. The CDR3 DNA is TGTGCCAGCTCACCAACGGTTCCGGGGGGAACCCAAGAGACCCAGTACTTC. This sequence joins TRBV18 and TRBJ2-5; 7 bases fit TRBD2. The CDR3 length is 17 residues. Germline V lookup: CDR1 KGHSH, CDR2 LQKENI. Trimming cost V 2 bases and J 1 base; bases outside gene matches: 10.

The chain has TRBV27 and TRBJ2-1; the D is unclear. The CDR3 spans 14 residues. V was trimmed by 1 base and J by 3 bases, leaving 7 bases between them. Germline CDR1 and CDR2: MNHEY and SMNVEV (reference sequence). The CDR3 nucleotides are TGTGCCAGCAGTTTATTACACGTCTACAATGAGCAGTTCTTC. Encoded protein: CASSLLHVYNEQFF.

In this sample, this clonotype turned up many times. The chain uses TRBV3-1 and TRBJ1-6; 9 bases match TRBD1. CDR3 length equals 14 residues. Germline-derived CDR1 and CDR2 are LGHDT and YNNKEL (reference sequence). V dropped 6 bases and J dropped 5; count of bases not matched to a gene: 2. The CDR3 sequence: CASSRTGDNSPLHF. CDR3 coding DNA: TGTGCCAGCAGTCGGACAGGGGATAATTCACCCCTCCACTTT. Filled out from reference TRBV3-1 and TRBJ1-6, the complete variable domain reads DTAVSQTPKYLVTQMGNDKSIKCEQNLGHDTMYWYKQDSKKFLKIMFSYNNKELIINETVPNRFSPKSPDKAHLNLHINSLELGDSAVYFCASSRTGDNSPLHFGNGTRLTVT.

This clonotype was seen many times. V and J are TRBV3-1 and TRBJ2-2; 7 nucleotides line up with TRBD1. The germline V gene encodes CDR1 LGHDT and CDR2 YNNKEL (reference sequence). V was clipped by 4 bases and J by 7 bases; unmatched bases: 9. There are 15 residues in the CDR3. The CDR3 bases are TGTGCCAGCAGCCTGACCCGACAGGGTATCGGGGAGCTGTTTTTT. Translated: CASSLTRQGIGELFF.

This clonotype turned up a few times. The chain's CDR3 is CATSSLGGRTDTQYF. Written as DNA, the CDR3 is TGTGCCACCAGCAGCCTGGGGGGCCGGACAGATACGCAGTATTTT. V is TRBV15 and J is TRBJ2-3; either TRBD1 or TRBD2 may fit D (6 bases each). This CDR3 has 15 amino acids. CDR1 and CDR2 from the germline V gene are LNHNV and YYDKDF (reference sequence). The V and J ends lost 3 bases and 3 bases respectively, with 13 bases between them.

In its sample, this clonotype was seen many times. The chain joins TRBV29-1 to TRBJ2-1, with 11 bases matching TRBD2. This CDR3 is built from 14 residues. Germline trimming cut 7 bases from V and 3 bases from J; bases unmatched to any gene: 5. The germline CDR1 and CDR2 sequences are SQVTM and ANQGSEA. CDR3 region: CSATTSGDYNEQFF. CDR3 coding DNA: TGCAGCGCCACGACTAGCGGGGACTACAATGAGCAGTTCTTC.

There are many counts of this clonotype. The genes are TRBV6-1 and TRBJ1-1; the D is unclear. The germline V gene has CDR1 MNHNS and CDR2 SASEGT. This CDR3 contains 12 residues. V was shortened by 5 bases and J by 8 bases, with 12 bases between the two germline ends. The CDR3: CASSSPSAEAFF. Here the CDR3 DNA reads TGTGCCAGCAGTTCGCCGAGCGCCGAAGCTTTCTTT.

This clonotype appeared once. The J gene is TRBJ1-5, the V gene TRBV2, with D possibly TRBD1 on 5 matching bases. Germline loops: CDR1 SNHLY, CDR2 FYNNEI. V lost 6 bases, J lost 7 bases, and 16 bases lay in between. This CDR3 region has 14 residues. The CDR3 region is CASRGARRAQPQHF. CDR3 nucleotide sequence: TGTGCCAGCAGAGGGGCCCGGAGGGCCCAGCCCCAGCATTTT.

This clonotype was seen at least ten times. The chain combines TRBV27 with TRBJ2-2; a weak D match, TRBD1 (6 bases). V was clipped by 7 bases and J by 5 bases, with 11 bases between them. The CDR3 sequence is 13 residues long. CDR1 is MNHEY and CDR2 is SMNVEV in the germline V gene (reference sequence). The CDR3 nucleotides are TGTGCCAGCAAGGGGGTAGTGACCGGGGAGCTGTTTTTT. Its translation: CASKGVVTGELFF.

In this sample, this clonotype turned up many times. The chain links TRBV27 to TRBJ2-7; tentatively, D is TRBD1 or TRBD2 (5 bases each). This CDR3 is built from 14 residues. Germline CDR1 MNHEY, CDR2 SMNVEV (reference sequence). The V end was cut by 2 bases, the J end by 5 bases, with 13 bases between. This CDR3 reads CASSLSAGSHEQYF. The CDR3 region has the DNA TGTGCCAGCAGTTTAAGTGCAGGGAGCCACGAGCAGTACTTC.

Ten or more counts support this clonotype. This sequence joins TRBV5-1 and TRBJ1-1; 7 bases are a match to TRBD1. The germline V gene encodes CDR1 SGHRS and CDR2 YFSETQ. V shed 0 bases, J shed 1 base, and the junction held 6 bases outside the gene matches. The CDR3 sequence is 16 residues long. CDR3 sequence (DNA): TGCGCCAGCAGCTTGGGTCCGGGACAGCCGAACACTGAAGCTTTCTTT. It encodes CASSLGPGQPNTEAFF. Using reference TRBV5-1 and TRBJ1-1 for the parts outside the CDR3, the full variable domain is KAGVTQTPRYLIKTRGQQVTLSCSPISGHRSVSWYQQTPGQGLQFLFEYFSETQRNKGNFPGRFSGRQFSNSRSEMNVSTLELGDSALYLCASSLGPGQPNTEAFFGQGTRLTVV.

This clonotype was found many times. The rearrangement joins TRBV20-1 to TRBJ2-2; 7 bases line up with TRBD1. Germline CDR1 and CDR2: DFQATT and SNEGSKA (reference sequence). The CDR3 extends over 14 amino acids. With V trimmed by 6 bases and J by 1 base, 5 bases remained unmatched. CDR3 region: CSAQDRVNTGELFF. CDR3 DNA sequence: TGCAGTGCACAAGACAGGGTGAACACCGGGGAGCTGTTTTTT.

In its sample, this clonotype was seen many times. The chain combines TRBV5-1 with TRBJ1-3, with D unclear. The CDR3 sequence is 15 residues long. CDR1 and CDR2 from the germline V gene are SGHRS and YFSETQ. V was trimmed by 1 base and J by 2 bases, leaving 10 bases between them. The CDR3 DNA reads as TGCGCCAGCAGCTTGACCCCGGGAACTGGAAACACCATATATTTT. Residues: CASSLTPGTGNTIYF.

At least ten counts were recorded for this clonotype. The chain uses TRBV9 and TRBJ1-1; 7 bases align to TRBD1. The CDR3 is made up of 14 amino acids. Germline V lookup: CDR1 SGDLS, CDR2 YYNGEE. V dropped 0 bases and J dropped 3; count of bases not matched to a gene: 2. The CDR3 here is CASSVDRGDTEAFF. The CDR3 coding sequence is TGTGCCAGCAGCGTAGACAGGGGTGACACTGAAGCTTTCTTT.

This clonotype was detected ten times or more. The V and J genes are TRBV20-1 and TRBJ1-1; D is perhaps TRBD1 (6 bases). V lost 4 bases and J lost 5, with 14 bases in between. Germline CDR1 and CDR2: DFQATT and SNEGSKA (reference sequence). This CDR3 spans 13 amino acids. The CDR3 nucleotides are TGCAGTGCTAAACAGGGTTACGAGACTGAAGCTTTCTTT. It codes for CSAKQGYETEAFF.